This T cell receptor beta chain was identified during a study of blood T cell repertoires in COVID-19 (dated by TCRdb to the early 2020s). Study-level background: The collaborator samples originated in the United States, Italy and Spain and spanned the acute and convalescent phases of COVID-19. The prospective study material was composed of cDNA or gDNA derived from T cells, B-cell-depleted T cells, or PBMCs. Subjects who had been exposed to COVID-19, were actively infected with it, or had recovered from it provided the deeply sampled blood TCRbeta repertoires that made up the dataset. The repertoires were released in a freely available public database meant as a resource for research on the immune response to SARS-CoV-2. Samples were obtained from the ongoing ImmuneRACE study (first 160 participants) and from over a thousand subjects provided by 6 global collaborators. The sample metadata nearly always contained a de-identified subject ID, COVID-19 status, age in years and sex. HLA class I and class II types, where available, came from metadata supplied by the sample provider rather than from assay-based typing. Summary of the overall study and its limitations: The amount of clinical and demographic metadata varied by source and participant and was provided uncurated.

At one collaborating source in Seattle, patients were enrolled during active infection and were followed longitudinally through the course of disease. Whole blood was collected in K2EDTA tubes by collaborating institutions according to the institutions' own protocols. For TCRbeta analysis, collaborators shipped samples as frozen whole blood, isolated PBMCs, or DNA extracted from either of those sample types. CDR1 and CDR2 are read off the germline V gene as SGHVS and FNYEAQ. V is trimmed back by 2 bases and J by 6 bases, and the junction contains 11 bases that no gene match accounts for. Inclusive of the bounding cysteine and phenylalanine, the CDR3 is 17 residues long. Here the CDR3 DNA is all that survives: 51 bases in frame from base 1. Regarding this clone: No antigen is known for it. There are no base qualities to consult, and no much larger clone falls within one base.

TCRbeta CDR3 regions were amplified from genomic DNA by means of the immunoSEQ Assay, a bias-controlled multiplex PCR. In the authors' own workflow: Within the assay, amplification of reference gene primers was used to estimate how many nucleated cells each sample contained. To quantify the absolute abundance of each unique TCRbeta CDR3 rearrangement, sequence reads were collapsed and filtered. For each sample, productive Simpson clonality was calculated as the square root of Simpson's diversity index over productive rearrangements. Entries here come from immuneACCESS through TCRdb and include only in-frame sequences with V and J called. Some clones fail to appear in such tables; in the studies checked, an unresolved V gene covers under half of the shortfall, and the cause of the remainder is unknown. V and J calls and clone size are as listed in that table; D and trimming were resolved from the DNA. The sample profile shows roughly 290,000 clones; around 82% of them were found once. The ten top clones hold 15% to 19% of the sample.

This clonotype was obtained from a person aged 70 to 85 with COVID-19, enrolled during active disease. Material: peripheral blood. The chain is assembled from TRBV7-6 and TRBJ2-3; TRBD2 matches 10 bases in the middle. The CDR3 reads CASSLNHPAGGRDTQYF. The nucleotide sequence is given as TGTGCCAGCAGCTTAAATCATCCAGCGGGGGGGCGCGATACGCAGTATTTT. This CDR3, with the reference TRBV7-6 and TRBJ2-3 proteins standing in past its ends, gives the full variable domain GAGVSQSPRYKVTKRGQDVALRCDPISGHVSLYWYRQALGQGPEFLTYFNYEAQQDKSGLPNDRFSAERPEGSISTLTIQRTEQRDSAMYRCASSLNHPAGGRDTQYFGPGTRLTVL.